This T cell receptor beta chain is drawn from a study of T-cell memory formation after mild COVID-19. Study observations and caveats: SARS-CoV-2 specificity was not confirmed for second-wave clones peaking on day 37.

TCR alpha and TCR beta cDNA libraries carrying sample barcodes and UMIs came from 5'RACE with constant-segment primers. TCRdb re-analysed the 5' RACE reads in MiXCR, keeping a single row per CDR3 protein. The table lists about 560,000 distinct CDR3 sequences, roughly 20% of them singletons, with approximately 8.4% in the top ten. Per germline, CDR1 SGHKS and CDR2 YYEKEE (reference sequence). The V gene end was trimmed by 2 bases and the J gene end by 6 bases; junction bases not matched to a gene: 12. The CDR3 runs 18 residues. On this clonotype itself: The antigen is unknown.

The clonotype originates from an adult woman who had mild COVID-19 (a few samples of this study predate the infection). Cell type and time point are not known. The J gene is TRBJ2-1, the V gene TRBV5-5, with TRBD1 matching 12 bases. The sequencing input was PBMCs or a T cell subset sorted from them (not recorded which). CDR3 nucleotides: TGTGCCAGCAGCTTTACCTCCGGGGACAGGGGGCCGAGCAATGAGCAGTTCTTC. Protein sequence: CASSFTSGDRGPSNEQFF. The whole variable domain, remainder taken from reference TRBV5-5 and TRBJ2-1, is DAGVTQSPTHLIKTRGQQVTLRCSPISGHKSVSWYQQVLGQGPQFIFQYYEKEERGRGNFPDRFSARQFPNYSSELNVNALLLGDSALYLCASSFTSGDRGPSNEQFFGPGTRLTVL.